This is a list of T cell receptor beta chains from one sample in a study of identifying expanded T cells in peripheral blood. Sequencing used immunoSEQ multiplex PCR; TCRdb keeps in-frame clones, though not all of them. The sample has more than 85,000 clones, about 91% seen once. What was sequenced was blood. The receptors here all came from a person aged 18 to 75 in good health. The CDR3 runs from the conserved cysteine through the conserved F or W. A D gene is named only where the DNA matches it firmly. Part of the rows lack a size; the others show once, few, many or a class for expanded clones.

CATSRGGETYEQYF,TGTGCCACCAGCCGGGGTGGAGAGACCTACGAGCAGTACTTC,TRBJ2-7,.,TRBV15,.
CASSVELAGTNEQFF,TGTGCCAGCAGCGTAGAACTAGCGGGTACAAATGAGCAGTTCTTC,TRBJ2-1,TRBD2,TRBV9,.
CASTQSNEKLFF,TGTGCCAGCACCCAAAGTAATGAAAAACTGTTTTTT,TRBJ1-4,.,TRBV28,.
CASAEQGASTEAFF,TGTGCCAGCGCTGAACAGGGGGCGAGCACTGAAGCTTTCTTT,TRBJ1-1,TRBD1,TRBV10-3,once
CASSLSGNTGELFF,TGTGCCAGCAGCCTTAGCGGGAACACCGGGGAGCTGTTTTTT,TRBJ2-2,.,TRBV5-4,.
CASSSPRGRATNIGELFF,TGTGCCAGCAGCTCCCCCCGTGGCAGGGCCACGAATATCGGGGAGCTGTTTTTT,TRBJ2-2,.,TRBV7-9,.
CATELAGDYEQYF,TGTGCCACAGAACTAGCGGGAGACTACGAGCAGTACTTC,TRBJ2-7,TRBD2,TRBV6-1,.
CASSLNSYTQYF,TGTGCCAGCAGTTTAAACTCCTATACGCAGTATTTT,TRBJ2-3,.,TRBV27,.
CASRDRGTDTQYF,TGTGCCAGCCGGGACAGGGGCACAGATACGCAGTATTTT,TRBJ2-3,TRBD1,TRBV19,.
CASSFKIGHEQFF,TGTGCCAGCAGTTTCAAAATAGGGCATGAGCAGTTCTTC,TRBJ2-1,.,TRBV6-6,.
CASSEAIGAFF,TGTGCCAGCAGTGAGGCGATCGGAGCTTTCTTT,TRBJ1-1,.,TRBV6-1,.
CASSRTSGSEDTQYF,TGTGCCAGCAGCCGGACTAGCGGGAGTGAAGATACGCAGTATTTT,TRBJ2-3,TRBD2,TRBV7-2,.
CSVGAPKETQYF,TGCAGCGTCGGGGCACCTAAAGAGACCCAGTACTTC,TRBJ2-5,.,TRBV29-1,.
CAISPQFNEKLFF,TGTGCCATCAGTCCCCAGTTTAATGAAAAACTGTTTTTT,TRBJ1-4,.,TRBV10-3,.
CASTRQGTAYEQYF,TGTGCCAGCACCAGACAGGGTACGGCCTACGAGCAGTACTTC,TRBJ2-7,TRBD1,TRBV2,few
CSVAQGGTEAFF,TGCAGCGTCGCACAGGGAGGCACTGAAGCTTTCTTT,TRBJ1-1,.,TRBV29-1,few
CASGPRLASLEEFF,TGCGCCAGTGGTCCTCGGTTGGCCTCATTGGAGGAGTTCTTC,TRBJ2-1,.,TRBV5-1,.
CSVVGQGANYGYTF,TGCAGCGTTGTGGGACAGGGCGCTAACTATGGCTACACCTTC,TRBJ1-2,TRBD1,TRBV29-1,few
CASSLRPGTEAFF,TGTGCCAGCAGCTTAAGACCTGGGACTGAAGCTTTCTTT,TRBJ1-1,.,TRBV7-9,.
CARPSQGRNEKLFF,TGTGCCAGACCCTCCCAGGGGCGGAACGAAAAACTGTTTTTT,TRBJ1-4,.,TRBV19,once
CASSLAGTSYEQYF,TGTGCCAGCAGCTTGGCCGGGACTAGCTACGAGCAGTACTTC,TRBJ2-7,TRBD2,TRBV7-9,once
CASSDRSFADTQYF,TGTGCCAGCTCAGATAGATCCTTCGCAGATACGCAGTATTTT,TRBJ2-3,.,TRBV9,.
CASSLVMRGGLNEQFF,TGTGCCAGCAGCTTAGTTATGCGGGGGGGCCTCAATGAGCAGTTCTTC,TRBJ2-1,TRBD2,TRBV7-8,.
CASSGGAGTQYF,TGTGCCAGCAGTGGGGGGGCGGGGACGCAGTATTTT,TRBJ2-3,.,TRBV2,.
CASSYVGQADTEAFF,TGTGCCAGCAGTTACGTAGGCCAGGCCGACACTGAAGCTTTCTTT,TRBJ1-1,.,TRBV6-5,.
CASGSGSYEQFF,TGTGCCAGCGGAAGCGGGAGTTATGAGCAGTTCTTC,TRBJ2-1,TRBD2,TRBV19,.
CASSLAGTYGYTF,TGTGCCAGCAGCTTGGCGGGGACCTATGGCTACACCTTC,TRBJ1-2,.,TRBV5-4,few
CASSRDQVNTEAFF,TGTGCCAGCAGCAGGGACCAAGTGAACACTGAAGCTTTCTTT,TRBJ1-1,.,TRBV7-8,.
CAWIPAGYNSPLHF,TGTGCCTGGATACCGGCGGGCTATAATTCACCCCTCCACTTT,TRBJ1-6,.,TRBV30,few
CASSPVRALYEQYF,TGTGCCAGCAGCCCGGTCCGAGCGCTATACGAGCAGTACTTC,TRBJ2-7,.,TRBV2,.
CASSPTMSSYNEQFF,TGTGCCAGCAGCCCAACAATGAGCTCCTACAATGAGCAGTTCTTC,TRBJ2-1,.,TRBV7-3,.
CAISRESGDNEQFF,TGTGCCATCAGTCGGGAGAGTGGGGACAATGAGCAGTTCTTC,TRBJ2-1,.,TRBV10-3,.
CASSLYYEQYF,TGTGCCAGCAGCTTGTATTACGAGCAGTACTTC,TRBJ2-7,.,TRBV5-6,once
CASSVTGSYTIYF,TGTGCCAGCTCAGTCACAGGGTCGTACACCATATATTTT,TRBJ1-3,.,TRBV18,.
CASNDVGLASYNEQFF,TGTGCCAGTAACGACGTCGGACTAGCCTCCTACAATGAGCAGTTCTTC,TRBJ2-1,TRBD2,TRBV19,once
CASSDLAGGRGTDTQYF,TGCGCCAGCAGTGATTTAGCGGGGGGGCGGGGCACAGATACGCAGTATTTT,TRBJ2-3,TRBD2,TRBV10-2,.
CASSLVVGAPYEQYF,TGTGCCAGCAGCTTAGTCGTGGGGGCCCCTTACGAGCAGTACTTC,TRBJ2-7,.,TRBV11-1,.
CAISESWGTSEAFF,TGTGCCATCAGTGAGTCTTGGGGGACCTCTGAAGCTTTCTTT,TRBJ1-1,.,TRBV10-3,.
CASSLTAGGRSYEQYF,TGTGCCAGCAGTTTGACAGCGGGAGGCCGCTCCTACGAGCAGTACTTC,TRBJ2-7,TRBD2,TRBV28,.
CASSLGGTSGTDTQYF,TGCGCCAGCAGCTTGGGGGGGACTAGCGGTACAGATACGCAGTATTTT,TRBJ2-3,TRBD2,TRBV5-1,.
CASRRIRDRGLNTEAFF,TGTGCCAGTAGGCGTATCCGGGACAGGGGGCTAAACACTGAAGCTTTCTTT,TRBJ1-1,TRBD1,TRBV19,.
CASSEGNNQPQHF,TGCGCCAGCAGTGAGGGGAACAATCAGCCCCAGCATTTT,TRBJ1-5,.,TRBV10-1,few
CASSERGDRGHLFF,TGTGCCAGCAGTGAGAGGGGGGACAGGGGGCATCTGTTCTTC,TRBJ2-1,TRBD1,TRBV2,.
CASSRDRGRNEQFF,TGTGCCAGCAGCAGGGACAGGGGCAGAAATGAGCAGTTCTTC,TRBJ2-1,TRBD1,TRBV6-5,.
CASRGGRSLNTEAFF,TGTGCCAGCCGAGGGGGCCGAAGTTTGAACACTGAAGCTTTCTTT,TRBJ1-1,TRBD1,TRBV2,.
CSVPGQSSYNEQFF,TGCAGCGTTCCGGGACAGAGTTCTTACAATGAGCAGTTCTTC,TRBJ2-1,TRBD1,TRBV29-1,.
CASSLGGIGGNEQFF,TGTGCCAGCAGCTTAGGAGGGATCGGGGGGAATGAGCAGTTCTTC,TRBJ2-1,TRBD2,TRBV7-2,.
CASIPTSGSDEQFF,TGTGCCAGCATCCCGACTAGCGGGTCCGATGAGCAGTTCTTC,TRBJ2-1,TRBD2,TRBV7-9,.
CASSMGMSYEQYF,TGTGCCAGTAGTATGGGGATGTCCTACGAGCAGTACTTC,TRBJ2-7,.,TRBV19,.
CASKEGGLRDTGELFF,TGTGCCAGCAAAGAAGGGGGGCTAAGGGACACCGGGGAGCTGTTTTTT,TRBJ2-2,.,TRBV2,.
CASSLTGGYYGYTF,TGTGCCAGCAGTTTGACAGGGGGCTACTATGGCTACACCTTC,TRBJ1-2,TRBD1,TRBV28,.
CASSQDGGDRETQYF,TGCGCCAGCAGCCAAGATGGGGGGGATAGAGAGACCCAGTACTTC,TRBJ2-5,TRBD2,TRBV4-3,.
CASSLEQGVYEQYF,TGCGCCAGCAGCTTGGAACAGGGGGTTTACGAGCAGTACTTC,TRBJ2-7,TRBD1,TRBV5-1,.
CASSGEIFSTDTQYF,TGTGCCAGCAGCGGAGAGATTTTTAGCACAGATACGCAGTATTTT,TRBJ2-3,.,TRBV9,.
CASSLRLEAFF,TGTGCCAGCAGCCTTAGGCTAGAAGCTTTCTTT,TRBJ1-1,.,TRBV28,.